The clone carrying this T cell receptor (beta chain) was detected only a few times. The antigen remains undetermined. The data are from a study of beta chain features in type 1 diabetes. CDR3 size: 12 residues. J gave up 3 bases and V 6 bases, and 4 bases lay outside the gene matches. The germline V gene encodes CDR1 SQVTM and CDR2 ANQGSEA. Expressed TCRB transcripts were sequenced after all isolated RNA was converted to cDNA. Profiled with immunoSEQ multiplex PCR; TCRdb holds only in-frame clones, not every one. The table shows roughly 150,000 clones, with roughly 59% occurring only once. General study findings and limits: Across all four CD4+ subsets, people with type 1 diabetes showed modestly shorter TCRB CDR3s. Highly expressing activated T cells could be over-counted with a cDNA template. The question of HLA type influencing TCRB rearrangement was one that remained unresolved here.

This chain uses TRBV29-1 with TRBJ2-7; 8 bases line up with TRBD2. The sample comprised naive CD4+ T cells from blood. The TCR was taken from a man aged 30-40 years with type 1 diabetes. CDR3 DNA: TGCAGCGTCCTTCTAGCGGGCTACGAGCAGTACTTC. Its translation is CSVLLAGYEQYF.